One and the same sample provided the 25 T cell receptor beta chains below, sequenced in a study of early T cells in non-severe SARS-CoV-2 infection. One entry per CDR3 protein, called by TCRdb with MiXCR from the 5' RACE reads. The sample shows tens of thousands of distinct CDR3 sequences, 4% to 5.5% of them seen only once. Sequencing was carried out using whole blood. The receptor set was obtained from an adult who was a healthcare worker with PCR-confirmed SARS-CoV-2 infection or an uninfected control (not recorded which).

This clonotype was detected many times. The gene calls are TRBV5-1 and TRBJ2-7; 8 nucleotides agree with TRBD1. The ends lost 4 bases at V and 5 bases at J; junction bases unmatched: 2. Looked up from germline, CDR1 is SGHRS and CDR2 is YFSETQ. The CDR3 runs to 12 residues. The DNA of the CDR3 is TGCGCCAGCAGCATGGACAGGGACGAGCAGTACTTC. Translation: CASSMDRDEQYF.

This clonotype was seen many times. V is TRBV20-1 and J is TRBJ1-5; possibly TRBD1 for D (6 bases). The ends were cut back, 4 bases at V and 3 bases at J, with 13 bases in the middle. The germline gives CDR1 DFQATT, CDR2 SNEGSKA (reference sequence). CDR3 length: 14 residues. CDR3 sequence reads: CSATLTGANQPQHF. CDR3 in DNA: TGCAGTGCTACCTTGACAGGAGCCAATCAGCCCCAGCATTTT.

This clonotype has at least ten counts. The V call is TRBV20-1, the J call TRBJ2-7; no clear D gene. The CDR3 is 11 residues long. V shed 4 bases and J shed 7 bases, with 11 bases lying between them. Germline V lookup: CDR1 DFQATT, CDR2 SNEGSKA (reference sequence). The CDR3 is CSANNAEEQYF. The CDR3 region has the DNA TGCAGTGCTAATAACGCGGAGGAGCAGTACTTC.

This chain joins TRBV30 and TRBJ2-3; D perhaps matches TRBD1 (6 bases). V was trimmed by 5 bases and J by 1 base, leaving 19 bases between them. The germline CDR1 and CDR2 sequences are GTSNPN and SVGIG (reference sequence). The CDR3 consists of 16 residues. The DNA of the CDR3 is TGTGCCTGGGGGGGCCTGTTACGATCCGGCACAGATACGCAGTATTTT. Amino acid sequence: CAWGGLLRSGTDTQYF.

This clonotype came up many times. The chain has TRBV29-1 and TRBJ2-7; 7 positions match TRBD2. V lost 5 bases, J lost 3 bases, and 7 bases stayed unmatched. Germline CDR1 is SQVTM and CDR2 is ANQGSEA. The CDR3 loop spans 13 amino acids. The CDR3 region is CSVSGETIYEQYF. The CDR3 nucleotides read TGCAGCGTTAGCGGGGAAACAATCTACGAGCAGTACTTC.

In its sample, this clonotype is medium-sized. The chain uses TRBV10-3 and TRBJ2-4; the D gene is possibly TRBD2 (6 bases). The CDR3 runs to 15 residues. The V gene lost 2 bases and the J gene lost 7 bases, with 15 bases spanning the gap. Germline V gives CDR1 ENHRY, CDR2 SYGVKD. CDR3 DNA sequence: TGTGCCATCAGTGAGAGTATGACGGGGGAGAACATTCAGTACTTC. It specifies CAISESMTGENIQYF.

The rearrangement links TRBV5-1 to TRBJ1-1; 8 nucleotides agree with TRBD1. The junction had 7 bases not matched to a gene; V was cut back by 0 bases and J by 3 bases. The CDR3 extends over 16 amino acids. CDR1 is SGHRS, CDR2 YFSETQ, per germline. CDR3 amino acids: CASSLDLTGVDTEAFF. Written as DNA, the CDR3 is TGCGCCAGCAGCTTGGACCTGACAGGGGTGGACACTGAAGCTTTCTTT.

This chain links TRBV11-3 with TRBJ2-5; TRBD2 matches at 7 bases. The CDR3 covers 13 residues. After removal of 4 bases from V and 7 bases from J, the junction contained 6 bases not matched to a gene. From germline, CDR1 is SGHNT and CDR2 YENEEA. This CDR3 reads CASSSSREGTQYF. The CDR3 DNA follows: TGTGCCAGCAGCTCCAGCAGGGAGGGGACCCAGTACTTC.

This clonotype was seen many times. The V call is TRBV20-1, the J call TRBJ1-5, with D maybe TRBD1 (6 bases). The CDR3 sequence is 14 residues long. Germline loops: CDR1 DFQATT, CDR2 SNEGSKA (reference sequence). The V end lost 5 bases, the J end lost 1 base, and 12 bases lay between the germline ends. The CDR3 sequence is CSAEGGKSNQPQHF. The CDR3, as DNA: TGCAGTGCTGAAGGGGGGAAGAGCAATCAGCCCCAGCATTTT.

Ten or more counts support this clonotype. V usage is TRBV6-5 and J usage is TRBJ1-5; the D is unclear. V was cut by 3 bases and J by 0 bases, with 9 bases left in between. This CDR3 has 15 residues. CDR1 and CDR2 (germline): MNHEY, SVGAGI. This CDR3 is CASSYQRASNQPQHF. The CDR3 DNA reads as TGTGCCAGCAGTTATCAGAGGGCTAGCAATCAGCCCCAGCATTTT.

This clonotype has a count of ten or more. The rearrangement links TRBV2 to TRBJ1-2; the match to TRBD1 covers 7 bases. Germline CDR1 reads SNHLY; CDR2 reads FYNNEI. Germline trimming cut 4 bases from V and 4 bases from J; bases unmatched to any gene: 9. The CDR3 runs to 15 residues. The CDR3 coding sequence is TGTGCCAGCAGTGGCAGACAGGGCGTCCCCTATGGCTACACCTTC. It encodes CASSGRQGVPYGYTF.

This clonotype was found many times. The chain is built from TRBV3-1 and TRBJ2-1, with D perhaps matching TRBD2 (6 bases). Trimming pared 4 bases from V and 13 bases from J, leaving 17 bases between. CDR1 and CDR2 (germline): LGHDT, YNNKEL (reference sequence). CDR3 length: 13 amino acids. DNA of the CDR3: TGTGCCAGCAGCCTATCTCAGGGACTGACCCAGTTCTTC. This translates into CASSLSQGLTQFF.

The rearrangement uses TRBV7-2 and TRBJ2-1; TRBD2 agrees at 11 bases. CDR3 length: 16 amino acids. The V and J ends lost 3 bases and 7 bases, in that order; junction bases with no gene match: 8. The germline gives CDR1 SGHTA, CDR2 FQGNSA. The CDR3 region has the DNA TGTGCCAGCAGCTTTACTAGCGGGGGAACCCGGAATGAGCAGTTCTTC. Translation gives CASSFTSGGTRNEQFF. Combining the CDR3 with reference TRBV7-2 and TRBJ2-1 gives the whole variable domain GAGVSQSPSNKVTEKGKDVELRCDPISGHTALYWYRQSLGQGLEFLIYFQGNSAPDKSGLPSDRFSAERTGGSVSTLTIQRTQQEDSAVYLCASSFTSGGTRNEQFFGPGTRLTVL.

This clonotype was recorded a few times. The J gene is TRBJ1-1, the V gene TRBV20-1; unclear D gene. CDR1 and CDR2 from the germline V gene are DFQATT and SNEGSKA (reference sequence). The CDR3 extends over 12 amino acids. The V and J ends lost 3 bases and 7 bases respectively, with 12 bases between them. CDR3 DNA sequence: TGCAGTGCTAGTGGGCAGTTGAGTGAAGCTTTCTTT. Protein sequence: CSASGQLSEAFF.

This clonotype was found many times. The chain employs TRBV6-6 and TRBJ2-1; the match to TRBD2 covers 7 bases. This CDR3 region has 16 residues. Germline assignment: CDR1 MNHNY and CDR2 SVGAGI (reference sequence). V shed 0 bases, J shed 0 bases, and the junction held 2 bases outside the gene matches. The CDR3 reads CASSYSGGSSYNEQFF. The CDR3 DNA reads as TGTGCCAGCAGTTACTCGGGGGGGAGCTCCTACAATGAGCAGTTCTTC.

The gene calls are TRBV7-2 and TRBJ2-4; D is unresolved. This CDR3 region has 12 residues. CDR1 and CDR2 from the germline V gene are SGHTA and FQGNSA. The germline V and J ends were trimmed by 8 bases and 2 bases, with 7 bases remaining between them. Here the CDR3 DNA reads TGTGCCAGCGGGCGAACCAAAAACATTCAGTACTTC. It is translated as CASGRTKNIQYF.

At least ten counts were recorded for this clonotype. This sequence joins TRBV2 and TRBJ2-4; D not certain. V was pared by 3 bases and J by 0 bases, with 9 bases between. There are 15 residues in the CDR3. From germline, CDR1 is SNHLY and CDR2 FYNNEI. In DNA, the CDR3 is TGTGCCAGCAGTGACCTGACACCAGCCAAAAACATTCAGTACTTC. This translates into CASSDLTPAKNIQYF.

In its sample, this clonotype was seen many times. This chain joins TRBV5-5 and TRBJ2-5, with 11 bases matching TRBD1. The V segment lost 4 bases and the J segment 2 bases; nucleotides outside the gene matches: 4. The V gene's germline CDR1 is SGHKS and CDR2 YYEKEE (reference sequence). The CDR3 spans 15 residues. In DNA form, the CDR3 reads TGTGCCAGCAGCAAGGGGACAGGGGGACAAGAGACCCAGTACTTC. Residues: CASSKGTGGQETQYF. The full variable domain, completed using reference TRBV5-5 and TRBJ2-5, is DAGVTQSPTHLIKTRGQQVTLRCSPISGHKSVSWYQQVLGQGPQFIFQYYEKEERGRGNFPDRFSARQFPNYSSELNVNALLLGDSALYLCASSKGTGGQETQYFGPGTRLLVL.

This clonotype was counted ten times or more. The rearrangement joins TRBV2 to TRBJ1-1; 7 nucleotides agree with TRBD1. Germline V gives CDR1 SNHLY, CDR2 FYNNEI. With V trimmed by 7 bases and J by 4 bases, 3 bases remained unmatched. This CDR3 spans 12 amino acids. CDR3 nucleotides: TGTGCCAGCAATGCAGGGGGCACTGAAGCTTTCTTT. The encoded protein is CASNAGGTEAFF.

Ten or more counts support this clonotype. The rearrangement links TRBV6-5 to TRBJ2-7; the D call may be TRBD1 or TRBD2 (6 bases each). This CDR3 contains 16 residues. V was pared by 6 bases and J by 0 bases, with 18 bases between. The germline V gene encodes CDR1 MNHEY and CDR2 SVGAGI. In DNA, the CDR3 is TGTGCCAGCAGCAAGGGGGACTTCCAGAGCTCCTACGAGCAGTACTTC. It is translated as CASSKGDFQSSYEQYF.

This clonotype was seen at least ten times. This chain joins TRBV30 and TRBJ2-5; 9 positions match TRBD2. CDR3 length: 14 amino acids. Germline values: CDR1 GTSNPN, CDR2 SVGIG (reference sequence). The trim removed 3 bases at V and 3 bases at J, leaving 5 bases unmatched. The CDR3 DNA follows: TGTGCCTGGAGGCGCGGGGGGGCCGAAGAGACCCAGTACTTC. Residues: CAWRRGGAEETQYF.

This clonotype has ten or more counts. The rearrangement joins TRBV10-1 to TRBJ2-3; D gene uncertain. Trimming took off 6 bases at V and 6 bases at J, with 13 bases between the two ends. Germline CDR1 and CDR2: WNHNN and SYGVQD (reference sequence). The CDR3 has 13 residues. CDR3 region: CASRGSGPDTQYF. DNA for the CDR3: TGCGCCAGCAGAGGTTCCGGGCCTGATACGCAGTATTTT.

The chain carries TRBV3-1 and TRBJ2-2; TRBD1 might be the D (5 bases). CDR1 is LGHDT and CDR2 is YNNKEL in the germline V gene (reference sequence). This CDR3 has 13 amino acids. The germline V and J ends were trimmed by 5 bases and 7 bases, with 11 bases remaining between them. The CDR3 region is CASSSQGFGELFF. The CDR3 DNA reads as TGTGCCAGCAGCTCTCAGGGTTTCGGGGAGCTGTTTTTT.

This clonotype was counted between two and nine times. The V and J genes are TRBV20-1 and TRBJ1-2; TRBD1 matches at 10 bases. The CDR3 contains 15 residues. Germline CDR1 reads DFQATT; CDR2 reads SNEGSKA (reference sequence). J was trimmed by 2 bases and V by 0 bases; bases with no gene match: 3. The CDR3 is CSARDPGQGNYGYTF. As DNA, the CDR3 is TGCAGTGCTAGAGATCCGGGACAGGGGAACTATGGCTACACCTTC.

This chain connects TRBV29-1 to TRBJ1-1; no definite D call. Germline V lookup: CDR1 SQVTM, CDR2 ANQGSEA. This CDR3 is built from 11 residues. Trimming pared 4 bases from V and 5 bases from J, leaving 8 bases between. In nucleotides, the CDR3 is TGCAGCGTTGGCACATATACTGAAGCTTTCTTT. Translating gives CSVGTYTEAFF.